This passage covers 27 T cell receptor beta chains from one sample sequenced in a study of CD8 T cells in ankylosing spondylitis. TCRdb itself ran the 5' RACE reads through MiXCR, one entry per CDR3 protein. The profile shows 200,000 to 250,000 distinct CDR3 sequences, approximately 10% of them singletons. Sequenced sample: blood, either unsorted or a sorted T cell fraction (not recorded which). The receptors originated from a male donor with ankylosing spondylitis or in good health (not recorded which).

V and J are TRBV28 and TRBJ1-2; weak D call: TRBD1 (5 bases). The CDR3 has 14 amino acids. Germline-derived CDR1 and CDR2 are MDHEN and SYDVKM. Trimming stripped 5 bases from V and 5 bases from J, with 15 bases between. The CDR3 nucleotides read TGTGCCAGCAGTCCACCTCAGGGAGTTTATGGCTACACCTTC. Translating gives CASSPPQGVYGYTF.

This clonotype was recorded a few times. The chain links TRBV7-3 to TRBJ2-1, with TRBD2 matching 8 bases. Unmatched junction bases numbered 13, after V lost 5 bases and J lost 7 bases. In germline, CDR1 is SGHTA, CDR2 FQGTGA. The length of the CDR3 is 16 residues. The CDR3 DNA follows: TGTGCCAGCAGCGTGGAACCGGGACTAGGAGGGAATGAGCAGTTCTTC. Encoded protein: CASSVEPGLGGNEQFF.

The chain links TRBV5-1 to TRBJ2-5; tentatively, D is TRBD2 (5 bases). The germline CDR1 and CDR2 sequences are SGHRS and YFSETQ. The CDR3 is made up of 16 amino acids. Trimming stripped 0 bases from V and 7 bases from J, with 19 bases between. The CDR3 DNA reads TGCGCCAGCAGCTTGGTGCCGGACTCCTCAGATGGGACCCAGTACTTC. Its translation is CASSLVPDSSDGTQYF.

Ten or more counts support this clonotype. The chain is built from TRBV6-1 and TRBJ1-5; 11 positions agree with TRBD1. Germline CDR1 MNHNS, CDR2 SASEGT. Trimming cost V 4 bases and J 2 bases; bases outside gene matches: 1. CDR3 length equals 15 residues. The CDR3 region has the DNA TGTGCCAGCAGTGCGGGACAGGGGGGCAATCAGCCCCAGCATTTT. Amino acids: CASSAGQGGNQPQHF.

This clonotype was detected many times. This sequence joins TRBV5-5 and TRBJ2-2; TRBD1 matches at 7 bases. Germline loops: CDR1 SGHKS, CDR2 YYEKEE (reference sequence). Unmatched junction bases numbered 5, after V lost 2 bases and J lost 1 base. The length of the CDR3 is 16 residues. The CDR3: CASSLFGQVNTGELFF. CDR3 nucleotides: TGTGCCAGCAGCTTATTCGGACAGGTGAACACCGGGGAGCTGTTTTTT.

The CDR3 region has the DNA TGTGCCAGCAGTCCGGACTGGTCTAGCACAGATACGCAGTATTTT. It encodes CASSPDWSSTDTQYF. The rearrangement joins TRBV25-1 to TRBJ2-3, with TRBD2 as a possible D gene (5 bases). Per germline, CDR1 MGHDK and CDR2 SYGVNS. The CDR3 runs 15 residues. V lost 5 bases and J lost 0, with 12 bases in between.

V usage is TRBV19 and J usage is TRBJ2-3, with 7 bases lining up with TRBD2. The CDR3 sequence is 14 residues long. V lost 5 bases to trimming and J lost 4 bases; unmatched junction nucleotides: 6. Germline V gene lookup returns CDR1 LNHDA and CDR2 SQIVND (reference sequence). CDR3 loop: CASSERGWADTQYF. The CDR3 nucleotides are TGTGCCAGTAGTGAGCGGGGCTGGGCAGATACGCAGTATTTT.

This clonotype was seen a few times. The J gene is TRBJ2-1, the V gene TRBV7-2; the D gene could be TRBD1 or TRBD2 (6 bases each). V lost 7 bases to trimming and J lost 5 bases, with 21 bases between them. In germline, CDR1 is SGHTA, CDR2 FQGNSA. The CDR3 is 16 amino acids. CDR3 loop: CASIPPGARIDNEQFF. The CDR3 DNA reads TGTGCCAGCATCCCTCCGGGGGCCCGCATAGACAATGAGCAGTTCTTC.

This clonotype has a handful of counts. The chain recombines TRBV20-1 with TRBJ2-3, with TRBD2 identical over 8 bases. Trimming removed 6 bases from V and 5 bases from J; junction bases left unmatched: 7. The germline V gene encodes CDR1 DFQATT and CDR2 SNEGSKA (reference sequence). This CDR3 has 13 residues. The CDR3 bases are TGCAGTGCAAAGTTGGCGGGGGGAGATACGCAGTATTTT. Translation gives CSAKLAGGDTQYF.

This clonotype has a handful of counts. This CDR3 reads CASSFGRGGEKLFF. The CDR3 DNA follows: TGTGCCAGCAGCTTCGGCAGGGGGGGTGAAAAACTGTTTTTT. The chain is built from TRBV7-9 and TRBJ1-4, with TRBD1 identical over 7 bases. The germline gives CDR1 SEHNR, CDR2 FQNEAQ (reference sequence). The CDR3 is 14 amino acids. After removal of 3 bases from V and 7 bases from J, the junction contained 5 bases not matched to a gene.

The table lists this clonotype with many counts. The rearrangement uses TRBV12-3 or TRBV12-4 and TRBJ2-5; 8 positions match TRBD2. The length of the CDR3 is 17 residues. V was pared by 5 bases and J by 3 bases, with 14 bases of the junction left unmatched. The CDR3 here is CASSLPPAGGGKETQYF. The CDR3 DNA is TGTGCCAGCAGTCTCCCCCCGGCGGGCGGGGGGAAAGAGACCCAGTACTTC.

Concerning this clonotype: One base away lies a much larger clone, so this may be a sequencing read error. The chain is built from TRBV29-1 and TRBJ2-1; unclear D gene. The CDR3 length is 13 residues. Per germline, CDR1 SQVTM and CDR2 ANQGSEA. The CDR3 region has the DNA TGCACGTGTTCAAGGGAAGTAGTGGCTGAGCAGTTCTTC. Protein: CTCSREVVAEQFF.

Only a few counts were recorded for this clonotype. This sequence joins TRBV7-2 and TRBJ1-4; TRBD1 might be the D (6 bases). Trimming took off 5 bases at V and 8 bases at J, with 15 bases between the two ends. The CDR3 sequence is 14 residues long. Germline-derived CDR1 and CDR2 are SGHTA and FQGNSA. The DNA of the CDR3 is TGTGCCAGCAGCCCCAGGGGCCAAGCCGAAAAACTGTTTTTT. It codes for CASSPRGQAEKLFF.

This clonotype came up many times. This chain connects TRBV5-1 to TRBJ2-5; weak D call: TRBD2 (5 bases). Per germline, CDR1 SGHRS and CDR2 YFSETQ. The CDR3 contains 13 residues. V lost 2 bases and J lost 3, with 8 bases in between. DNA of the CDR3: TGCGCCAGCAGCTTAGCGGCGGAAGAGACCCAGTACTTC. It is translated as CASSLAAEETQYF.

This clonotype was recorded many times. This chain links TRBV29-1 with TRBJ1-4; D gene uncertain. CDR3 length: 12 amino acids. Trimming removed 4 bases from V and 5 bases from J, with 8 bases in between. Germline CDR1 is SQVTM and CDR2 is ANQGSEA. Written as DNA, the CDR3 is TGCAGCGTTGGGGGAGTAAATGAAAAACTGTTTTTT. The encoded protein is CSVGGVNEKLFF.

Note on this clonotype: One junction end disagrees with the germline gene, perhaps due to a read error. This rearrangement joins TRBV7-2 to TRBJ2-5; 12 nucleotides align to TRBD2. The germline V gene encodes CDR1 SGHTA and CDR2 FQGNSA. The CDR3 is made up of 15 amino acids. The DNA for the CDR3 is TGTGCCAGCAGCCTAGCGGGGGGGAATCAAGAGACCCAGTACTTC. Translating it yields CASSLAGGNQETQYF.

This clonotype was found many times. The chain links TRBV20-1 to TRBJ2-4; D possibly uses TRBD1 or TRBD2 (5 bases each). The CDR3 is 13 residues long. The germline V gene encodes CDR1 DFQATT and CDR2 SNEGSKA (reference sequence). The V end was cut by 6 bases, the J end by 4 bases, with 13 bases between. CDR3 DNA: TGCAGTGCGACCGGGACCCCGAAAAACATTCAGTACTTC. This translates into CSATGTPKNIQYF.

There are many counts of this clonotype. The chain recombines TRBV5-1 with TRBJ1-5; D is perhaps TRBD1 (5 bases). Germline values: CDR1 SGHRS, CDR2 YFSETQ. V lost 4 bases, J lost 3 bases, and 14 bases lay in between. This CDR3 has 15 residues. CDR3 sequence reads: CASSPGEISNQPQHF. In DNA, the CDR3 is TGCGCCAGCAGCCCGGGGGAGATCTCCAATCAGCCCCAGCATTTT. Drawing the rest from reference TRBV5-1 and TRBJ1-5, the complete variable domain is KAGVTQTPRYLIKTRGQQVTLSCSPISGHRSVSWYQQTPGQGLQFLFEYFSETQRNKGNFPGRFSGRQFSNSRSEMNVSTLELGDSALYLCASSPGEISNQPQHFGDGTRLSIL.

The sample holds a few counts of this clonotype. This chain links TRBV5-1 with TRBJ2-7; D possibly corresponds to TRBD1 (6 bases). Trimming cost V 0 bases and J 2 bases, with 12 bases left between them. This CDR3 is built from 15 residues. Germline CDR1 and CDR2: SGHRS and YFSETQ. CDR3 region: CASSLGQGTTYEQYF. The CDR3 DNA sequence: TGCGCCAGCAGCTTGGGTCAGGGGACCACCTACGAGCAGTACTTC.

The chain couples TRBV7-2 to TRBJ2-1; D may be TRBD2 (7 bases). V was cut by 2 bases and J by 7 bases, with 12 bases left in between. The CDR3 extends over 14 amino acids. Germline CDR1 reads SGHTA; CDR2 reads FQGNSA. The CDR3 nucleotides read TGTGCCAGCAGCTTAACGGGGGGCATTAATGAGCAGTTCTTC. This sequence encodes CASSLTGGINEQFF.

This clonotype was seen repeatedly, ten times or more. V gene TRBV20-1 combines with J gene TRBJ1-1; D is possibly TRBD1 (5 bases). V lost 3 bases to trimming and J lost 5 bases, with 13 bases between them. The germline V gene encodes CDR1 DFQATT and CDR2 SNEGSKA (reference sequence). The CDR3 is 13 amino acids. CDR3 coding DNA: TGCAGTGCTAGGCAGGGTGGTAGGACTGAAGCTTTCTTT. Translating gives CSARQGGRTEAFF.

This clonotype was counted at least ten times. The CDR3 reads CASSHPTGGIHEQYF. The CDR3 nucleotides read TGCGCCAGCAGCCACCCCACGGGGGGTATCCACGAGCAGTACTTC. The genes are TRBV5-1 and TRBJ2-7; 7 nucleotides align to TRBD2. V was pared by 4 bases and J by 5 bases, with 12 bases of the junction left unmatched. Germline-derived CDR1 and CDR2 are SGHRS and YFSETQ. This CDR3 region has 15 residues.

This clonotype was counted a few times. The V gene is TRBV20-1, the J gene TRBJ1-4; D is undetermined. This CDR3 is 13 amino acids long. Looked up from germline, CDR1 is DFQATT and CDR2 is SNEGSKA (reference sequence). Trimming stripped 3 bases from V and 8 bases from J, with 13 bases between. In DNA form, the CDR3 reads TGCAGTGCTAGTCACGGGGTCATGGAAAAACTGTTTTTT. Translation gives CSASHGVMEKLFF.

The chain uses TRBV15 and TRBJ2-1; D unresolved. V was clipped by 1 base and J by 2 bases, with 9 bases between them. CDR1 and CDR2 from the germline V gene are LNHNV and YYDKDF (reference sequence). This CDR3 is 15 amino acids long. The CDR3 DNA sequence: TGTGCCACCAGCAGAGCAGGTCTTCCCTACAATGAGCAGTTCTTC. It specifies CATSRAGLPYNEQFF. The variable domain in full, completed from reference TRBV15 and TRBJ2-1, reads DAMVIQNPRYQVTQFGKPVTLSCSQTLNHNVMYWYQQKSSQAPKLLFHYYDKDFNNEADTPDNFQSRRPNTSFCFLDIRSPGLGDTAMYLCATSRAGLPYNEQFFGPGTRLTVL.

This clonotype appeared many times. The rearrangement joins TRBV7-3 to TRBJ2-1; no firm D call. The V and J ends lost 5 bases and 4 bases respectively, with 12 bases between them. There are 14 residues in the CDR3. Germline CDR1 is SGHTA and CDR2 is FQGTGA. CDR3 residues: CASSTSPQYNEQFF. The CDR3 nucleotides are TGTGCCAGCAGCACGAGCCCGCAGTACAATGAGCAGTTCTTC.

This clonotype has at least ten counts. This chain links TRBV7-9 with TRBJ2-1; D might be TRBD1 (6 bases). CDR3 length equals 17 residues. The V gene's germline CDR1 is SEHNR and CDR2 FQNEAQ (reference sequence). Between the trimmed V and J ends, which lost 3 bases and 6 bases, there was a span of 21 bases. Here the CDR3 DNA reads TGTGCCAGCAGCTTGCCGGCAACAGGGATACGGCCCAATGAGCAGTTCTTC. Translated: CASSLPATGIRPNEQFF.

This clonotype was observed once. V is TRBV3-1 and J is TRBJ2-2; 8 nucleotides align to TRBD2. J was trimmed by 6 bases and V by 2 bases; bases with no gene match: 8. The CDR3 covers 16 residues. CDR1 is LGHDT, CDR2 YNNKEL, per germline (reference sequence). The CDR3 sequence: CASSQSGGGVSGELFF. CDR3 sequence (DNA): TGTGCCAGCAGCCAATCCGGGGGGGGAGTATCCGGGGAGCTGTTTTTT.